Listed below are T cell receptor beta chains from one sample, sequenced in a study of OX40 agonist ivuxolimab in advanced cancers. This table comes from immunoSEQ multiplex PCR, and its TCRdb copy is limited to in-frame clones, with some not included. The table includes about 150,000 clones, under 95% detected once. This specimen was CD4+ or CD8+ T cells sorted from blood, taken in a trial of the OX40 agonist ivuxolimab. These receptors originate from an adult with an advanced solid tumor such as melanoma, head and neck, liver or kidney cancer. Each CDR3 is given without its conserved first and last residue.

j_gene: TRBJ2-1; v_gene: TRBV10-3; CDR3aa: AIKDSSGRANEQF
j_gene: TRBJ2-1; v_gene: TRBV9; CDR3aa: ASSVKTGSGRYGEQF
j_gene: TRBJ1-2; v_gene: TRBV11-2; CDR3aa: ASSHLRDRGLYGYT
j_gene: TRBJ1-1; v_gene: TRBV6-5; CDR3aa: ASSERVGAF
j_gene: TRBJ1-2; v_gene: TRBV7-2; CDR3aa: ASSLVAGQGRG
j_gene: TRBJ2-7; v_gene: TRBV18; CDR3aa: ASSPPPGAHGEQY
j_gene: TRBJ2-3; v_gene: TRBV6-5; CDR3aa: ASSYSSSGRDTQY
j_gene: TRBJ1-1; v_gene: TRBV5-4; CDR3aa: ASTSGAVNTEAF
j_gene: TRBJ1-2; v_gene: TRBV18; CDR3aa: ASSPGQNYGYT
j_gene: TRBJ2-3; v_gene: TRBV5-4; CDR3aa: ASSLSVGVTDTQY
j_gene: TRBJ2-1; v_gene: TRBV10-3; CDR3aa: AISRLADYNEQF
j_gene: TRBJ2-5; v_gene: TRBV15; CDR3aa: ATSRASPTSSQETQY
j_gene: TRBJ1-1; v_gene: TRBV20-1; CDR3aa: SARVNTEAF
j_gene: TRBJ2-1; v_gene: TRBV27; CDR3aa: ASSELGTSGGNEQF
j_gene: TRBJ1-1; v_gene: TRBV9; CDR3aa: ASSVVCRRAF
j_gene: TRBJ2-7; v_gene: TRBV15; CDR3aa: ATSRGTRGGSGEQY
j_gene: TRBJ1-2; v_gene: TRBV9; CDR3aa: ASSARGALYGYT
j_gene: TRBJ1-2; v_gene: TRBV4-1; CDR3aa: ASSQDRNYYGYT
j_gene: TRBJ1-1; v_gene: TRBV28; CDR3aa: ASIIREGTEAF
j_gene: TRBJ1-2; v_gene: TRBV5-6; CDR3aa: ASSLEISVNYGYT
j_gene: TRBJ2-1; v_gene: TRBV7-3; CDR3aa: ASSSPSGSYNEQF
j_gene: TRBJ1-1; v_gene: TRBV5-6; CDR3aa: ASSLLGQFNTEAF
j_gene: TRBJ2-2; v_gene: TRBV5-4; CDR3aa: ASSLEGRLAGAGELF
j_gene: TRBJ2-5; v_gene: TRBV5-4; CDR3aa: ASSLGGAGEETQY
j_gene: TRBJ2-3; v_gene: TRBV11-2; CDR3aa: ASNPRTSGRGDTQY
j_gene: TRBJ2-3; v_gene: TRBV11-2; CDR3aa: ASSGHPGEDTQY
j_gene: TRBJ2-3; v_gene: TRBV27; CDR3aa: ASIQDREGTDTQY
j_gene: TRBJ2-6; v_gene: TRBV5-8; CDR3aa: ASSLATVASGANVLT
j_gene: TRBJ1-2; v_gene: TRBV5-5; CDR3aa: ASSLGIGYYGYT
j_gene: TRBJ2-1; v_gene: TRBV4-3; CDR3aa: ASSQSGGPYNEQF
j_gene: TRBJ1-4; v_gene: TRBV2; CDR3aa: AKSRGQGLPNEKLF
j_gene: TRBJ1-2; v_gene: TRBV6-5; CDR3aa: ASSYVGPDYGYT
j_gene: TRBJ2-5; v_gene: TRBV11-2; CDR3aa: ASSSRGLAGIQETQY
j_gene: TRBJ1-1; v_gene: TRBV10-2; CDR3aa: ASRARNTEAF
j_gene: TRBJ1-1; v_gene: TRBV7-8; CDR3aa: ASSLIRQAGNTEAF
j_gene: TRBJ2-7; v_gene: TRBV5-1; CDR3aa: ASSLGGTSGSYEQY